This T cell receptor beta chain is drawn from a study of shared clonotypes between healthy human individuals. Study-level points and caveats: Only blood was sampled; tissue repertoires likely differ. Only a few donors were included, so the genetic and exposure-history diversity represented was limited.

Naive CD8 populations comprised CD45RO-negative cells positively selected for CCR7, excluding terminally differentiated effector memory CD45RA+ cells. On this clone: Its antigen is not known.

This CDR3 region has 16 residues. Per germline, CDR1 PRHDT and CDR2 FYEKMQ (reference sequence). Trimming at V came to 0 bases and at J to 3 bases, leaving 4 bases not matched to a gene. Each subset's genomic DNA was split evenly across several immunoSEQ plates. Sequenced by immunoSEQ multiplex PCR; TCRdb stores in-frame clones only, minus some. The sample lists approximately 600,000 clones; 85% to 95% were seen once. Input material: naive CD8+ T cells sorted from blood. This TCR derives from a woman between 25 and 40 years old in good health. J is TRBJ2-3 and V is TRBV13; 9 bases line up with TRBD1. CDR3 sequence (DNA): TGTGCCAGCAGCTTAGGAAGACAGGGGGTGACAGATACGCAGTATTTT. This translates into CASSLGRQGVTDTQYF.